The 18 T cell receptor beta chains below all came from one sample that was sequenced in a study of CD8 T cells in Susac syndrome. About 0.5 to 1 ug RNA was reverse transcribed with random hexamers. TCRdb reprocessed the immunoSEQ multiplex PCR reads via MiXCR and lists one record per CDR3 protein. This table has 150,000 to 190,000 distinct CDR3 sequences, approximately 95% appearing once. Material: CD4+ T cells from PBMCs. These receptors were obtained from a human donor with Susac syndrome.

The rearrangement uses TRBV29-1 and TRBJ1-2; D is unclear. The CDR3 sequence is 12 residues long. Germline V gene lookup returns CDR1 SQVTM and CDR2 ANQGSEA. Trimming shortened V by 2 bases and J by 0 bases, and 4 bases separated the two germline ends. The CDR3 DNA reads TGCAGCGTTGAACATTCTAACTATGGCTACACCTTC. It encodes CSVEHSNYGYTF.

The V and J genes are TRBV3-1 and TRBJ1-2, with D unclear. From germline, CDR1 is LGHDT and CDR2 YNNKEL (reference sequence). The CDR3 is 13 residues long. Trimming took off 0 bases at V and 8 bases at J, with 10 bases between the two ends. CDR3 DNA: TGTGCCAGCAGCCAAGAGTACCGGCGGGGCTACACCTTC. Its translation is CASSQEYRRGYTF.

This chain joins TRBV9 and TRBJ2-7; TRBD2 is a possible D gene (6 bases). V lost 0 bases, J lost 1 base, and 11 bases lay in between. Looked up from germline, CDR1 is SGDLS and CDR2 is YYNGEE. This CDR3 is 15 amino acids long. The chain's CDR3 is CASSVGASESYEQYF. DNA of the CDR3: TGTGCCAGCAGCGTAGGGGCTAGCGAATCCTACGAGCAGTACTTC.

The CDR3 DNA follows: TGCAGTGCTAGAGAATGGACAGGGGATGGCTACACCTTC. Its protein is CSAREWTGDGYTF. The genes are TRBV20-1 and TRBJ1-2; 9 nucleotides line up with TRBD1. The V and J ends lost 0 bases and 6 bases, in that order; junction bases with no gene match: 2. Germline V gene sequence: CDR1 DFQATT, CDR2 SNEGSKA (reference sequence). The CDR3 loop spans 13 amino acids.

This sequence joins TRBV29-1 and TRBJ1-2; the D gene is possibly TRBD1 (5 bases). V was trimmed by 7 bases and J by 1 base, leaving 10 bases between them. The CDR3 contains 12 residues. Germline CDR1 is SQVTM and CDR2 is ANQGSEA. This CDR3 is CSAIDSNYGYTF. The CDR3 DNA reads as TGCAGCGCGATCGACAGTAACTATGGCTACACCTTC.

The chain employs TRBV6-2 or TRBV6-3 and TRBJ2-1, with 12 bases that match TRBD2. V dropped 4 bases and J dropped 0; count of bases not matched to a gene: 4. CDR3 length equals 17 residues. CDR1 and CDR2 (germline): MNHEY, SVGEGT. DNA of the CDR3: TGTGCCAGCAGTTCCCCACTAGCGGGGGGCTCCTACAATGAGCAGTTCTTC. Residues: CASSSPLAGGSYNEQFF.

This chain links TRBV15 with TRBJ2-7, with a weak D call TRBD2 (5 bases). The V end lost 0 bases, the J end lost 0 bases, and 6 bases lay between the germline ends. CDR1 LNHNV and CDR2 YYDKDF come from the germline V gene (reference sequence). This CDR3 has 14 amino acids. The CDR3 region is CATSREGGSYEQYF. The CDR3, as DNA: TGTGCCACCAGCAGAGAAGGAGGCTCCTACGAGCAGTACTTC.

This chain connects TRBV6-5 to TRBJ2-1; TRBD2 matches at 10 bases. The CDR3 is made up of 15 amino acids. Germline V gene sequence: CDR1 MNHEY, CDR2 SVGAGI. V lost 1 base to trimming and J lost 9 bases; unmatched junction nucleotides: 6. In nucleotides, the CDR3 is TGTGCCAGCAGTTACTTGGGGAGCGGGGGGGGTGAGCAGTTCTTC. This gives the protein CASSYLGSGGGEQFF.

This sequence joins TRBV3-1 and TRBJ2-5, with TRBD2 matching over 8 bases. The CDR3 is made up of 15 amino acids. Germline V gives CDR1 LGHDT, CDR2 YNNKEL (reference sequence). V trimming: 8 bases; J trimming: 8 bases; junction bases outside the gene matches: 16. The CDR3 bases are TGTGCCAGCTCAGCGGAGCGGGGGCTCTTGGGAACCCAGTACTTC. This codes for CASSAERGLLGTQYF.

In its sample, this clonotype was seen a few times. V usage is TRBV5-6 and J usage is TRBJ2-1; no reliable D call. This CDR3 is 12 amino acids long. V dropped 6 bases and J dropped 9 bases, with 13 bases sitting between them. Germline V CDR1 and CDR2: SGHDT, YYEEEE. The CDR3 sequence: CASMFTIGEQFF. For the CDR3, the DNA is TGTGCCAGCATGTTTACAATCGGTGAGCAGTTCTTC.

This chain uses TRBV18 with TRBJ1-5; 10 bases fit TRBD1. This CDR3 has 13 amino acids. CDR1 is KGHSH, CDR2 LQKENI, per germline. V was pared by 5 bases and J by 6 bases, with 1 base of the junction left unmatched. Here the CDR3 reads CASSRTGGQPQHF. The DNA of the CDR3 is TGTGCCAGCTCAAGGACAGGGGGTCAGCCCCAGCATTTT.

V gene TRBV29-1 combines with J gene TRBJ1-3; no reliable D call. Germline loops: CDR1 SQVTM, CDR2 ANQGSEA. The V end was cut by 5 bases, the J end by 0 bases, with 8 bases between. This CDR3 has 13 residues. The CDR3 is CSVSHSSGNTIYF. The CDR3 region has the DNA TGCAGCGTTAGCCACAGCTCTGGAAACACCATATATTTT. The whole variable domain, filled in from reference TRBV29-1 and TRBJ1-3, reads SAVISQKPSRDICQRGTSLTIQCQVDSQVTMMFWYRQQPGQSLTLIATANQGSEATYESGFVIDKFPISRPNLTFSTLTVSNMSPEDSSIYLCSVSHSSGNTIYFGEGSWLTVV.

The chain joins TRBV7-2 to TRBJ2-7, with 7 nucleotides matching TRBD1. J lost 1 base, V lost 6 bases, and 6 bases had no gene match. Germline-derived CDR1 and CDR2 are SGHTA and FQGNSA. The CDR3 extends over 14 amino acids. CDR3 loop: CASSRDSGSYEQYF. The CDR3 bases are TGTGCCAGCAGTCGGGACAGTGGATCCTACGAGCAGTACTTC.

The chain couples TRBV20-1 to TRBJ2-7; the D gene is possibly TRBD2 (7 bases). Germline V gene sequence: CDR1 DFQATT, CDR2 SNEGSKA (reference sequence). The CDR3 runs 15 residues. V was shortened by 3 bases and J by 7 bases, with 22 bases between the two germline ends. CDR3 region: CSARAISGGAWEQYF. CDR3 coding DNA: TGCAGTGCTAGGGCCATCAGTGGGGGGGCGTGGGAGCAGTACTTC.

The chain carries TRBV5-1 and TRBJ1-6; maybe TRBD1 (5 bases). CDR1 is SGHRS and CDR2 is YFSETQ in the germline V gene. V was pared by 2 bases and J by 11 bases, with 11 bases between. The length of the CDR3 is 13 residues. The CDR3 protein is CASSLGQTPPLHF. CDR3 in DNA: TGCGCCAGCAGCTTAGGACAAACACCACCCCTCCACTTT.

CDR3: CASSQDGFGETQYF. The CDR3 region has the DNA TGTGCCAGCAGCCAAGACGGATTCGGCGAGACCCAGTACTTC. This sequence joins TRBV14 and TRBJ2-5, with D hard to call. Germline assignment: CDR1 SGHDN and CDR2 FVKESK. With 0 bases removed from V and 5 bases from J, the gap between germline ends came to 10 bases. The CDR3 extends over 14 amino acids.

Of note for this clonotype: A read error may produce the germline difference seen at one junction end. The chain employs TRBV13 and TRBJ2-7; 10 bases agree with TRBD2. The CDR3 covers 15 residues. Germline CDR1 reads PRHDT; CDR2 reads FYEKMQ (reference sequence). This CDR3 is CASSRLGASGGGLSF. The CDR3 nucleotides read TGTGCCAGCAGCCGGTTGGGGGCTAGCGGGGGTGGATTAAGCTTC.

This clonotype was recorded once. The genes are TRBV6-2 or TRBV6-3 and TRBJ1-1; D gene ambiguous. The CDR3 extends over 13 amino acids. V lost 0 bases and J 0 bases, leaving 2 bases between the germline ends. CDR1 and CDR2 (germline): MNHEY, SVGEGT. DNA for the CDR3: TGTGCCAGCAGTTACTCGGTGAACACTGAAGCTTTCTTT. It specifies CASSYSVNTEAFF.